Listed below are T cell receptor beta chains from one sample, sequenced in a study of T-cell memory formation after mild COVID-19. TCRdb analysed the 5' RACE reads with MiXCR anew, one entry per CDR3 protein. The table shows approximately 350,000 distinct CDR3 sequences, with 25% to 30% occurring only once. The sequenced sample was PBMCs or a T cell subset sorted from them (not recorded which). The receptor source for this set is an adult woman who had mild COVID-19 (a few samples of this study predate the infection). Cell type and time point are not known. Each CDR3 is given with its conserved first and last residue. Fields, in order: J gene, clone size, V gene, D gene, CDR3 protein, CDR3 DNA. The D gene is left open where the match is weak. Expanded clones are given a class, and other clones once, few, many or no size at all.

>TRBJ1-2|.|TRBV24-1|.
CATRGDDGYTF
TGTGCCACCAGAGGAGATGATGGCTACACCTTC
>TRBJ2-7|.|TRBV7-8|.
CASSLGPSSPAYEQYF
TGTGCCAGCAGCTTAGGCCCTAGCAGCCCCGCCTACGAGCAGTACTTC
>TRBJ2-7|.|TRBV10-3|.
CAISESGGHEQYF
TGTGCCATCAGTGAGTCGGGGGGACACGAGCAGTACTTC
>TRBJ2-1|.|TRBV2|TRBD2
CASSVARLAPGLGDSYNEQFF
TGTGCCAGCAGTGTAGCAAGACTAGCCCCTGGTTTGGGAGACTCCTACAATGAGCAGTTCTTC
>TRBJ1-6|.|TRBV2|.
CASSVFRGSNNSPLHF
TGTGCCAGCAGTGTATTTCGAGGGAGCAATAATTCACCCCTCCACTTT
>TRBJ2-7|few|TRBV7-9|.
CASSHGLYSYEQYF
TGTGCCAGCAGCCATGGGTTGTACTCCTACGAGCAGTACTTC
>TRBJ1-6|.|TRBV3-1|.
CASSQDRVGNSPLHF
TGTGCCAGCAGCCAAGACAGGGTAGGCAATTCACCCCTCCACTTT
>TRBJ2-5|.|TRBV6-1|.
CASSEPSQTQYF
TGTGCCAGCAGTGAACCGAGCCAGACCCAGTACTTC
>TRBJ2-5|few|TRBV4-3|TRBD2
CASSQDVGTSGRQGQYF
TGCGCCAGCAGCCAAGATGTGGGGACTAGCGGGAGGCAGGGCCAGTACTTC
>TRBJ2-5|.|TRBV4-3|.
CASSQTPLASETQYF
TGCGCCAGCAGCCAAACCCCCCTAGCCTCAGAGACCCAGTACTTC
>TRBJ2-7|.|TRBV4-1|.
CASSLGYAVSYEQYF
TGCGCCAGCAGCCTGGGGTATGCAGTCTCCTACGAGCAGTACTTC
>TRBJ2-1|few|TRBV12-3/TRBV12-4|.
CASIPGAQSSYNEQFF
TGTGCCAGCATCCCGGGAGCCCAGAGCTCCTACAATGAGCAGTTCTTC
>TRBJ2-7|few|TRBV19|.
CASSITESSYEQYF
TGTGCCAGTAGTATTACAGAAAGCTCCTACGAGCAGTACTTC
>TRBJ2-2|.|TRBV6-2/TRBV6-3|TRBD2
CASISSGRRELFF
TGTGCCAGCATCTCTAGCGGGAGGCGGGAGCTGTTTTTT
>TRBJ2-1|few|TRBV5-1|TRBD2
CASSLSSGSGEQFF
TGCGCCAGCAGCTTATCTAGCGGGAGTGGTGAGCAGTTCTTC
>TRBJ2-7|once|TRBV7-9|.
CASSDGAPYEQYF
TGTGCCAGCAGCGACGGAGCTCCTTACGAGCAGTACTTC
>TRBJ2-5|few|TRBV4-1|TRBD2
CASSQAQLGGTETQYF
TGCGCCAGCAGCCAAGCCCAGCTCGGGGGGACGGAGACCCAGTACTTC
>TRBJ2-7|.|TRBV12-3/TRBV12-4|.
CASSPRHTYEQYF
TGTGCCAGCAGCCCTCGACATACCTACGAGCAGTACTTC
>TRBJ1-2|few|TRBV5-1|.
CASKFGTLNYGYTF
TGCGCCAGCAAATTCGGGACGCTTAACTATGGCTACACCTTC
>TRBJ1-1|.|TRBV9|.
CASSPQNEPRGSEAFF
TGTGCCAGCAGCCCCCAAAACGAACCACGGGGGTCTGAAGCTTTCTTT
>TRBJ1-1|.|TRBV4-2|.
CASSQGQSNTEAFF
TGTGCCAGCAGCCAAGGACAGTCGAACACTGAAGCTTTCTTT
>TRBJ2-7|few|TRBV29-1|.
CSVEWGSPSEQYF
TGCAGCGTTGAATGGGGGTCCCCATCCGAGCAGTACTTC
>TRBJ2-7|few|TRBV11-2|TRBD2
CASSSAGGLRAYEQYF
TGTGCCAGCAGCTCAGCGGGGGGTCTCCGCGCCTACGAGCAGTACTTC
>TRBJ2-7|.|TRBV12-3/TRBV12-4|TRBD2
CASSWRETGEQYF
TGTGCCAGCAGTTGGCGGGAGACGGGCGAGCAGTACTTC
>TRBJ2-7|many|TRBV11-2|TRBD1
CASSRYGQASYEQYF
TGTGCCAGCAGCCGCTACGGACAGGCGTCCTACGAGCAGTACTTC
>TRBJ2-2|.|TRBV20-1|.
CSARDSYRNTGELFF
TGCAGTGCTAGAGATTCATATAGGAACACCGGGGAGCTGTTTTTT
>TRBJ2-3|.|TRBV7-9|.
CASRPDEITQYF
TGTGCCAGCAGACCCGATGAGATAACGCAGTATTTT
>TRBJ2-1|few|TRBV5-1|.
CASSLVSGSSYNEQFF
TGCGCCAGCAGCTTGGTTTCAGGCAGCTCCTACAATGAGCAGTTCTTC
>TRBJ2-1|.|TRBV6-6|TRBD1
CASSRQGGGYEQFF
TGTGCCAGCAGTAGACAGGGCGGTGGCTATGAGCAGTTCTTC
>TRBJ1-1|.|TRBV5-5|TRBD1
CASSIGQANTEAFF
TGTGCCAGCAGTATCGGACAGGCGAACACTGAAGCTTTCTTT
>TRBJ2-7|few|TRBV10-3|.
CAISEGFEQYF
TGTGCCATCAGTGAGGGTTTCGAGCAGTACTTC
>TRBJ2-2|few|TRBV2|.
CASTSENTGELFF
TGTGCCAGCACCAGCGAGAACACCGGGGAGCTGTTTTTT
>TRBJ2-3|few|TRBV6-5|TRBD2
CASRPTGTSGTDTQYF
TGTGCCAGCAGACCAACCGGGACTAGCGGCACAGATACGCAGTATTTT
>TRBJ2-3|.|TRBV3-1|.
CASSQGRADPRTDTQYF
TGTGCCAGCAGCCAAGGGCGAGCGGACCCTCGCACAGATACGCAGTATTTT
>TRBJ2-7|.|TRBV18|.
CASSGTGTYEQYF
TGTGCCAGCTCTGGGACGGGTACCTACGAGCAGTACTTC
>TRBJ2-7|few|TRBV4-2|.
CASSPELLGTGYEQYF
TGTGCCAGCAGCCCCGAACTTTTAGGGACGGGGTACGAGCAGTACTTC
>TRBJ2-1|few|TRBV15|.
CATSRDSGAGSYNEQFF
TGTGCCACCAGCAGAGATAGTGGGGCCGGCTCCTACAATGAGCAGTTCTTC
>TRBJ1-1|.|TRBV20-1|.
CSATTEDGGPNTEAFF
TGCAGTGCCACGACGGAAGATGGTGGCCCCAACACTGAAGCTTTCTTT
>TRBJ2-7|few|TRBV7-9|.
CASSSGFGTQDLYEQYF
TGTGCCAGCAGCTCAGGGTTCGGGACACAGGACCTCTACGAGCAGTACTTC
>TRBJ2-7|few|TRBV5-1|.
CASSLAAADYEQYF
TGCGCCAGCAGCTTGGCGGCAGCGGACTACGAGCAGTACTTC